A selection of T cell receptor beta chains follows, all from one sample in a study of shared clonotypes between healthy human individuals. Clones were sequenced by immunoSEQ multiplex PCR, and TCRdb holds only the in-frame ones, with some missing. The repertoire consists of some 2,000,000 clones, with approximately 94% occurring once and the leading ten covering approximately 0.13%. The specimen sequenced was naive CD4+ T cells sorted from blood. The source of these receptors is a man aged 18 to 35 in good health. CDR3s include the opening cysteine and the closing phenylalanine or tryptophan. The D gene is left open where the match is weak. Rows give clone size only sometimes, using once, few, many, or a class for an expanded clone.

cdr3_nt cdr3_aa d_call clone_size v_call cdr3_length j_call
TGTGCTAGCAGCCCCTCACACGGCACGGGAAACACCATATATTTT CASSPSHGTGNTIYF - - TRBV7-7 15 TRBJ1-3
TGTGCCAGCTCGGGACAGGGTGTCGGCTACACCTTC CASSGQGVGYTF TRBD1 - TRBV18 12 TRBJ1-2
TGTGCCAGAGGGGCGGCTATCGAGCAGTACTTC CARGAAIEQYF - - TRBV6-6 11 TRBJ2-7
TGCGCCAGCAGCGAAGGCCCTAGCGGACTCTACGAGCAGTACTTC CASSEGPSGLYEQYF TRBD2 - TRBV4-1 15 TRBJ2-7
TGTGCCAGCAGCCGAGACAGTTACTATGGCTACACCTTC CASSRDSYYGYTF - - TRBV9 13 TRBJ1-2
TGTGCCAGCAGCTTAGCTATGGACCCCTACTACGAGCAGTACTTC CASSLAMDPYYEQYF - - TRBV7-8 15 TRBJ2-7
TGTGCCAGCGGCCTAGCGGGGCACAATGAGCAGTTCTTC CASGLAGHNEQFF TRBD2 - TRBV11-2 13 TRBJ2-1
TGTGCCAGCAGCCCGACTAGCGGGGGAACCTACGAGCAGTACTTC CASSPTSGGTYEQYF TRBD2 - TRBV7-8 15 TRBJ2-7
TGTGCCAGCAGCTTAACTGGACAGGGGTGGGATCAGCCCCAGCATTTT CASSLTGQGWDQPQHF TRBD1 - TRBV7-8 16 TRBJ1-5
TGTGCCAGCAGCTCCTCGGGACTAGCGGTGCAAGAGACCCAGTACTTC CASSSSGLAVQETQYF TRBD2 - TRBV7-6 16 TRBJ2-5
TGTGCCAGCAGAACGGGACAGGGCCTGAACACTGAAGCTTTCTTT CASRTGQGLNTEAFF TRBD1 - TRBV5-5 15 TRBJ1-1
TGTGCCAGCAGCCCAATGGGGAGTCAGCCCCAGCATTTT CASSPMGSQPQHF - - TRBV7-9 13 TRBJ1-5
TGTGCCAGCAGCCCTACAGGGGGAAAAGGTGAAAAACTGTTTTTT CASSPTGGKGEKLFF TRBD1 - TRBV14 15 TRBJ1-4
TGCGCCAGCACCCAAGTACCCACTAACTATGGCTACACCTTC CASTQVPTNYGYTF - - TRBV5-1 14 TRBJ1-2
TGTGCCAGCAGCTTAGGTCCGACTCCTGGAGCGGATGAGCAGTTCTTC CASSLGPTPGADEQFF - - TRBV11-3 16 TRBJ2-1
TGTGCCAGCAGTTCCCATCCGGGACAGGGACACTATGGCTACACCTTC CASSSHPGQGHYGYTF TRBD1 - TRBV28 16 TRBJ1-2
TGCGCCAGCAGCCAAGGGACAGGGTCTCTGGGGACTGAAGCTTTCTTT CASSQGTGSLGTEAFF TRBD1 once TRBV5-1 16 TRBJ1-1
TGTGCCAGCACCTCCGCACCAACCTCTTACAATGAGCAGTTCTTC CASTSAPTSYNEQFF - once TRBV7-9 15 TRBJ2-1
TGTGCCAGCAGTGGTTCAGCGGCCACAGATACGCAGTATTTT CASSGSAATDTQYF - - TRBV2 14 TRBJ2-3
TGTGCCAGCAGCCTGGGGCAGGTCTCCTACAATGAGCAGTTCTTC CASSLGQVSYNEQFF - once TRBV5-5 15 TRBJ2-1
TGTGCCAGCAGCTTCAACAGGGCCACTGAAGCTTTCTTT CASSFNRATEAFF - - TRBV11-2 13 TRBJ1-1
TGTGCCAGCAGCCCTCCTTGGGGGAATGAGCAGTTCTTC CASSPPWGNEQFF - once TRBV11-3 13 TRBJ2-1
TGTGCCATCAGTTCGACTAGCTCATCGAACACCGGGGAGCTGTTTTTT CAISSTSSSNTGELFF TRBD2 once TRBV10-3 16 TRBJ2-2
TGTGCCAGCAGTTCGGGCCGCGGGTGGGATTCACCCCTCCACTTT CASSSGRGWDSPLHF - - TRBV5-8 15 TRBJ1-6
TGTGCCAGCAGCTCTAGGACAGGGTCGATTGAGCAGTTCTTC CASSSRTGSIEQFF TRBD1 - TRBV9 14 TRBJ2-1
TGTGCCTGGACGCAGGGACACCAGCCCCAGCATTTT CAWTQGHQPQHF - few TRBV30 12 TRBJ1-5
TGTGCCAGCAGCTTAGGGCAGGTTTATAATTCACCCCTCCACTTT CASSLGQVYNSPLHF - - TRBV11-2 15 TRBJ1-6
TGTGCCAGCAGCTTGGAGGGGTTTAACTATGGCTACACCTTC CASSLEGFNYGYTF - once TRBV5-6 14 TRBJ1-2
TGCAGTGCTAGCCAGGGTGGTGAAGCTTTCTTT CSASQGGEAFF - - TRBV20-1 11 TRBJ1-1
TGCGCCAGCAGCTTGGGGGGACGGGAAGAGACCCAGTACTTC CASSLGGREETQYF - - TRBV5-1 14 TRBJ2-5
TGTGCCAGTAGTATCCCTTATTATGGCTACACCTTC CASSIPYYGYTF - - TRBV19 12 TRBJ1-2
TGTGCCAGCAGTGCCGGGACGTATGGAAACACCATATATTTT CASSAGTYGNTIYF - - TRBV6-1 14 TRBJ1-3
TGTGCCAGCAGTTACGAGGGGAAGACTGAAGCTTTCTTT CASSYEGKTEAFF - once TRBV6-5 13 TRBJ1-1
TGTGCCAGCAGTGTAAACGTACAGGGAACACGGGGCTACACCTTC CASSVNVQGTRGYTF - - TRBV6-1 15 TRBJ1-2
TGTGCCAGCAGCCTGGGACAGCGGGGGCCTGAAGCTTTCTTT CASSLGQRGPEAFF TRBD1 - TRBV11-2 14 TRBJ1-1
TGTGCCAGCAGTTCGAGCGGGATAGCAGATACGCAGTATTTT CASSSSGIADTQYF TRBD2 - TRBV25-1 14 TRBJ2-3
TGCGCCAGCAGCCACCCCAGCTCGGGAGAGCAGTACTTC CASSHPSSGEQYF - once TRBV5-1 13 TRBJ2-7
TGTGCCAGCAGCTCCGCTTGGGGCCAGGGACACAATGAGCAGTTCTTC CASSSAWGQGHNEQFF - - TRBV7-9 16 TRBJ2-1
TGCGCCAGCAGCTCCTCAGTGTGGGTACGGAATGAGCAGTTCTTC CASSSSVWVRNEQFF - - TRBV5-1 15 TRBJ2-1
TGTGCCAGCAGTCTACGGTCAGGAAACATTCAGTACTTC CASSLRSGNIQYF - - TRBV27 13 TRBJ2-4
TGTGCCACCAGCGCCCCCGGGACAGTTAATGAAAAACTGTTTTTT CATSAPGTVNEKLFF TRBD1 - TRBV15 15 TRBJ1-4
TGTGCCAGCAGCTTTGTCCAGGCGAACTATGGCTACACCTTC CASSFVQANYGYTF - - TRBV12-1 14 TRBJ1-2